The 22 T cell receptor beta chains below all came from one sample that was sequenced in a study of control samples from healthy donors and cancer patients. The table came from immunoSEQ multiplex PCR; TCRdb's copy has only in-frame clones and leaves some out. The sample has some 120,000 clones, more than 85% seen once. Sequencing was carried out using PBMCs. The source of these receptors is a man in his fifties with head and neck cancer.

The rearrangement uses TRBV18 and TRBJ2-5; 9 positions agree with TRBD2. CDR3 length equals 16 residues. The J segment lost 1 base and the V segment lost 1 base, leaving 4 bases of the junction unmatched. Germline CDR1 and CDR2: KGHSH and LQKENI. CDR3 DNA: TGTGCCAGCTCACCACGACTAGCGGATCTCCAAGAGACCCAGTACTTC. Translating gives CASSPRLADLQETQYF.

This clone was picked up one time. V usage is TRBV5-4 and J usage is TRBJ2-3; possibly TRBD1 for D (6 bases). The CDR3 length is 15 residues. Trimming left V 0 bases short and J 4 bases short, with 12 bases between. From germline, CDR1 is SGHNT and CDR2 YYREEE (reference sequence). The CDR3 DNA is TGTGCCAGCAGCTTGGCGTACAGGGTGGCAGATACGCAGTATTTT. Its protein is CASSLAYRVADTQYF. Variable domain in full (rest from reference TRBV5-4 and TRBJ2-3): ETGVTQSPTHLIKTRGQQVTLRCSSQSGHNTVSWYQQALGQGPQFIFQYYREEENGRGNFPPRFSGLQFPNYSSELNVNALELDDSALYLCASSLAYRVADTQYFGPGTRLTVL.

This chain uses TRBV5-1 with TRBJ2-7; D is unclear. Germline CDR1 SGHRS, CDR2 YFSETQ. The germline V and J ends were trimmed by 1 base and 11 bases, with 13 bases remaining between them. The length of the CDR3 is 12 residues. CDR3 DNA sequence: TGCGCCAGCAGCTTGACCGGGCCTATTAAGTACTTC. It specifies CASSLTGPIKYF.

The chain links TRBV5-5 to TRBJ1-4; perhaps TRBD1 as D (5 bases). Per germline, CDR1 SGHKS and CDR2 YYEKEE (reference sequence). V dropped 7 bases and J dropped 7 bases, with 14 bases sitting between them. This CDR3 is 13 amino acids long. The CDR3 sequence: CASSRVSSEKLFF. CDR3 DNA: TGTGCCAGCTCCAGGGTTAGTAGTGAAAAACTGTTTTTT.

In this sample, this clone turned up once. The gene calls are TRBV4-3 and TRBJ2-7; no clear D gene. V was shortened by 0 bases and J by 5 bases, with 17 bases between the two germline ends. The CDR3 has 16 residues. Germline values: CDR1 LGHNA, CDR2 YSLEER. In DNA, the CDR3 is TGCGCCAGCAGCCAAGATTCTTTGGTTTTCGTCCACGAGCAGTACTTC. Translated: CASSQDSLVFVHEQYF.

The V and J genes are TRBV5-8 and TRBJ1-3, with unresolved D. The CDR3 consists of 15 residues. The V gene's germline CDR1 is SGHTS and CDR2 YDEGEE. V lost 6 bases and J lost 0, with 13 bases in between. CDR3 sequence reads: CASIADPASGNTIYF. Written as DNA, the CDR3 is TGTGCCAGCATCGCCGACCCGGCCTCTGGAAACACCATATATTTT.

The chain uses TRBV5-4 and TRBJ1-1, with 8 bases aligning to TRBD1. Germline CDR1 SGHNT, CDR2 YYREEE (reference sequence). J was trimmed by 3 bases and V by 4 bases; bases with no gene match: 11. The CDR3 is made up of 16 amino acids. For the CDR3, the DNA is TGTGCCAGCAGCCAGTATGACAGGGGACGGGACACTGAAGCTTTCTTT. This codes for CASSQYDRGRDTEAFF.

The chain joins TRBV5-4 to TRBJ2-5; D is possibly TRBD1 (6 bases). V was cut by 3 bases and J by 0 bases, with 9 bases left in between. Germline V gene sequence: CDR1 SGHNT, CDR2 YYREEE (reference sequence). The CDR3 totals 14 residues. In DNA form, the CDR3 reads TGTGCCAGCAGCTCTGGACAGTACCAAGAGACCCAGTACTTC. This encodes CASSSGQYQETQYF.

This chain uses TRBV19 with TRBJ1-2, with D unresolved. CDR3 size: 15 residues. Germline lookup yields CDR1 LNHDA and CDR2 SQIVND (reference sequence). The ends were cut back, 5 bases at V and 6 bases at J, with 19 bases in the middle. DNA for the CDR3: TGTGCCAGTAGTCCGGACGCGAGGCCTCGGGATGGCTACACCTTC. Translating gives CASSPDARPRDGYTF.

The chain recombines TRBV5-1 with TRBJ2-5; D may be TRBD1 (6 bases). The CDR3 covers 13 residues. Germline V gives CDR1 SGHRS, CDR2 YFSETQ. Trimming stripped 0 bases from V and 4 bases from J, with 7 bases between. CDR3 sequence (DNA): TGCGCCAGCAGCTTGGGAGGGGGAGAGACCCAGTACTTC. It translates to CASSLGGGETQYF. The entire variable domain, with the rest obtained from reference TRBV5-1 and TRBJ2-5, is as follows: KAGVTQTPRYLIKTRGQQVTLSCSPISGHRSVSWYQQTPGQGLQFLFEYFSETQRNKGNFPGRFSGRQFSNSRSEMNVSTLELGDSALYLCASSLGGGETQYFGPGTRLLVL.

The chain carries TRBV6-2 or TRBV6-3 and TRBJ2-2; D ambiguous. CDR1 is MNHEY, CDR2 SVGEGT, per germline. V was cut by 4 bases and J by 7 bases, with 7 bases left in between. This CDR3 contains 12 residues. CDR3 in amino acids: CASSFSGGELFF. The CDR3 DNA follows: TGTGCCAGCAGTTTCTCCGGCGGGGAGCTGTTTTTT.

The chain joins TRBV19 to TRBJ2-7; D might be TRBD2 (6 bases). The CDR3 covers 14 residues. Germline CDR1 LNHDA, CDR2 SQIVND (reference sequence). The V end lost 6 bases, the J end lost 2 bases, and 14 bases lay between the germline ends. The CDR3 is CASSERATTYEQYF. In DNA, the CDR3 is TGTGCCAGTAGCGAGCGGGCGACCACCTACGAGCAGTACTTC.

The rearrangement links TRBV7-9 to TRBJ2-7; D remains unclear. Trimming cost V 3 bases and J 2 bases, with 11 bases left between them. Per the germline V gene, CDR1 is SEHNR and CDR2 is FQNEAQ (reference sequence). This CDR3 is 14 amino acids long. CDR3 in amino acids: CASSFADRTYEQYF. The CDR3, as DNA: TGTGCCAGCAGCTTTGCGGACCGAACCTACGAGCAGTACTTC.

This chain joins TRBV5-6 and TRBJ2-7; TRBD1 aligns across 9 bases. The CDR3 covers 12 residues. CDR1 and CDR2 from the germline V gene are SGHDT and YYEEEE. V lost 8 bases to trimming and J lost 6 bases; unmatched junction nucleotides: 6. The CDR3 reads CASQQGALEQYF. The CDR3 coding sequence is TGTGCCAGTCAACAGGGGGCCCTCGAGCAGTACTTC.

CDR3 sequence reads: CASRWDSMTGELFF. The CDR3, as DNA: TGTGCCAGCAGATGGGACTCCATGACCGGGGAGCTGTTTTTT. The chain has TRBV6-5 and TRBJ2-2; a weak D match, TRBD2 (6 bases). Looked up from germline, CDR1 is MNHEY and CDR2 is SVGAGI. V lost 6 bases and J 5 bases, leaving 13 bases between the germline ends. The CDR3 covers 14 residues.

CDR3 residues: CASSSRTDTQYF. The CDR3 bases are TGTGCCAGCAGTTCCAGGACAGATACGCAGTATTTT. The chain joins TRBV27 to TRBJ2-3; D gene unclear. The V gene's germline CDR1 is MNHEY and CDR2 SMNVEV (reference sequence). CDR3 length: 12 residues. Trimming stripped 4 bases from V and 3 bases from J, with 5 bases between.

CDR3 protein: CASSYSVGVYEQYF. The CDR3 DNA sequence: TGTGCCAGCAGTTATTCTGTGGGGGTCTACGAGCAGTACTTC. The chain employs TRBV6-2 or TRBV6-3 and TRBJ2-7; possibly TRBD1 or TRBD2 for D (5 bases each). Between the trimmed V and J ends, which lost 3 bases and 3 bases, there was a span of 12 bases. CDR1 is MNHEY and CDR2 is SVGEGT in the germline V gene. This CDR3 has 14 residues.

This clone was observed a few times. The rearrangement joins TRBV6-5 to TRBJ2-7; 9 bases match TRBD1. The CDR3 is 14 residues long. The germline gives CDR1 MNHEY, CDR2 SVGAGI. V lost 8 bases and J lost 7; bases outside the gene matches: 12. The chain's CDR3 is CASGPGQGLGEQYF. Written as DNA, the CDR3 is TGTGCCAGCGGGCCGGGACAGGGACTGGGAGAGCAGTACTTC.

The genes are TRBV3-1 (or the pseudogene TRBV3-2) and TRBJ2-3; D might be TRBD1 (6 bases). This CDR3 region has 16 residues. Germline CDR1 reads LGHDT; CDR2 reads YNNKEL (reference sequence). Trimming took 1 base from V and 4 from J, leaving 15 bases between them. The CDR3, as DNA: TGTGCCAGCAGCCAAGCCACGGGACACCGCCCAGATACGCAGTATTTT. This translates into CASSQATGHRPDTQYF.

This chain connects TRBV6-5 to TRBJ2-7; D unresolved. Germline V gene data show CDR1 as MNHEY and CDR2 as SVGAGI. This CDR3 contains 12 residues. The V gene lost 5 bases and the J gene lost 3 bases, with 8 bases spanning the gap. The CDR3 here is CASSRERYEQYF. The DNA for the CDR3 is TGTGCCAGCAGTCGAGAACGCTACGAGCAGTACTTC.

The V and J genes are TRBV6-6 and TRBJ1-5; 7 bases line up with TRBD1. Germline lookup yields CDR1 MNHNY and CDR2 SVGAGI (reference sequence). The CDR3 is made up of 14 amino acids. V dropped 2 bases and J dropped 2; count of bases not matched to a gene: 0. The DNA of the CDR3 is TGTGCCAGCAGTTACACAGGGGGCAATCAGCCCCAGCATTTT. It yields the protein CASSYTGGNQPQHF.

V and J are TRBV7-2 and TRBJ2-1; D is possibly TRBD1 (6 bases). Trimming shortened V by 4 bases and J by 7 bases, and 11 bases separated the two germline ends. The CDR3 is made up of 13 amino acids. Per the germline V gene, CDR1 is SGHTA and CDR2 is FQGNSA. The CDR3 nucleotides read TGTGCCAGCAGCTCAGGGGTAGTTAATGAGCAGTTCTTC. Translated: CASSSGVVNEQFF.